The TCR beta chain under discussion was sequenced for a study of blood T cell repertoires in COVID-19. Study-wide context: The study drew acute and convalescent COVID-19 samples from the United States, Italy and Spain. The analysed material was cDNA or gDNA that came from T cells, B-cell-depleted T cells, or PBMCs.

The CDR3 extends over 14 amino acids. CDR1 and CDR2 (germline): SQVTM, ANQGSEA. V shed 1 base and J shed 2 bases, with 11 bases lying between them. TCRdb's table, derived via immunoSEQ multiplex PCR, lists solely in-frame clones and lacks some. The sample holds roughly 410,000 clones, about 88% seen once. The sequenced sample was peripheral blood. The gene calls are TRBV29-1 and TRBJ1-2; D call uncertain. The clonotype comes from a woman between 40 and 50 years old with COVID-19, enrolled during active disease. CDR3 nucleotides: TGCAGCGTTGAAGCTAACCCGGGGAACTATGGCTACACCTTC. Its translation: CSVEANPGNYGYTF.